Listed here is a single T cell receptor beta chain. Its antigen specificity is not known. No base quality values were provided; no much bigger clone lies one nucleotide off. TCRbeta CDR3 regions were amplified from genomic DNA by means of the immunoSEQ Assay, a bias-controlled multiplex PCR. The authors' pipeline ran thus. The number of nucleated cells in each sample was estimated from the amplification of reference gene primers within the assay. To quantify the absolute abundance of each unique TCRbeta CDR3 rearrangement, sequence reads were collapsed and filtered. For each sample, productive Simpson clonality was calculated as the square root of Simpson's diversity index across productive rearrangements. Imported from immuneACCESS, the table was reduced by TCRdb to in-frame sequences with V and J called. These copies leave out some clones; in studies compared against another copy, an unresolved V gene accounts for under half, and the cause of the remainder is not known. V and J calls and clone size are as listed in that table; D and trimming were resolved from the DNA. The sample contains around 200,000 clones, roughly 85% of them found a single time. In total, the top ten clones hold 4.5% to 5% of the sample.

The collaborating institutions used their own protocols to collect whole blood in K2EDTA tubes. For TCRbeta analysis, collaborators shipped samples in one of three forms: frozen whole blood, isolated PBMCs, or DNA extracted from either of those sample types. This specimen belongs to a study of blood T cell repertoires in COVID-19 (dated by TCRdb to the early 2020s). Some background on the complete study: Samples from collaborators originated in the United States, Italy and Spain and spanned both the acute and convalescent phases of COVID-19. The repertoires were made available in a free public database intended to serve as a resource for research on the immune response to SARS-CoV-2. The prospective study material was composed of cDNA or gDNA derived from T cells, B-cell-depleted T cells, or PBMCs. Where available, HLA class I and class II types were obtained from metadata supplied by the sample provider rather than from assay-based typing. Deeply sampled blood TCRbeta repertoires from subjects exposed to, actively infected with, or recovered from COVID-19 were included in the dataset. Sample metadata almost always included a de-identified subject ID, COVID-19 status, age in years and sex. The samples were drawn from the first 160 participants of the ongoing ImmuneRACE study and from 950 to 1,500 subjects provided by 6 global collaborators.

The paper as a whole reports these results and caveats: Clinical and demographic metadata were provided uncurated, with the amount varying by source and participant.

The material sequenced was peripheral blood. The origin of this receptor is a woman older than 75 with acute or convalescent COVID-19.

The CDR3 region reads CASSLVRYEQFF. The DNA sequence reads TGTGCCAGCAGCTTAGTTAGATATGAGCAGTTCTTC. Here the chain combines TRBV7-2 and TRBJ2-1; the D gene remains uncertain. The V and J ends are trimmed by 1 base and 8 bases, leaving 6 bases between them. The germline V gene specifies SGHTA as CDR1 and FQGNSA as CDR2. The CDR3 has 12 amino acids, counting the end cysteine and phenylalanine. Only the CDR3 part of the read is kept: 36 bases, read in frame from the first base.